The rows below give T cell receptor beta chains drawn from one sample of a study of cytomegalovirus exposure and HLA in healthy donors. Sequencing used immunoSEQ multiplex PCR; TCRdb keeps in-frame clones, though not all of them. The profile shows around 97,000 clones, around a tenth of them singletons. Sequences were obtained from PBMCs. Source of these receptors: a man aged 45-65 years in good health and CMV-seropositive. The CDR3 runs from the conserved cysteine through the conserved F or W. A D gene is named only where the DNA matches it firmly. Size is omitted from some rows. Given values are once, few, many or a class for expanded clones.

clone size | J gene | V gene | D gene | CDR3 protein
few | TRBJ2-5 | TRBV25-1 | NA | CASSEYKGQETQYF
NA | TRBJ1-5 | TRBV5-4 | NA | CASSSSKSAGDNQPQHF
few | TRBJ2-7 | TRBV5-1 | TRBD2 | CASSLTSVNYEQYF
few | TRBJ2-7 | TRBV5-1 | TRBD2 | CASSLSQRGGLYEQYF
NA | TRBJ2-3 | TRBV6-1 | TRBD2 | CASSELAGAADTQYF
few | TRBJ2-1 | TRBV23-1 | NA | CASSQSSEIF
few | TRBJ2-7 | TRBV7-2 | TRBD1 | CASSHILTGTGPYEQYF
few | TRBJ1-5 | TRBV19 | TRBD1 | CASKDRGNQPQHF
few | TRBJ2-7 | TRBV4-3 | NA | CASSPYQGVSYEQYF
few | TRBJ2-3 | TRBV7-6 | TRBD2 | CASSLNGGSADTQYF
NA | TRBJ1-4 | TRBV18 | TRBD1 | CASSPLSQGGEKLFF
NA | TRBJ2-1 | TRBV5-1 | TRBD2 | CASQYSGRGNEQFF
few | TRBJ1-6 | TRBV5-1 | TRBD1 | CASSPMTGGYNSPLHF
few | TRBJ1-5 | TRBV19 | TRBD1 | CASSTHGTGGSQPQHF
few | TRBJ2-1 | TRBV7-3 | TRBD2 | CASSVSGSDNEQFF
few | TRBJ2-1 | TRBV6-6 | TRBD2 | CASSYSATSGRYEQFF
few | TRBJ2-7 | TRBV6-1 | NA | CASSSLAYSYEQYF
NA | TRBJ2-5 | TRBV28 | TRBD2 | CASSITPAGRYQETQYF
few | TRBJ1-2 | TRBV28 | TRBD1 | CASSLSAQGDGYTF
few | TRBJ2-3 | TRBV5-6 | NA | CASSFFGQGSGGDTQYF
few | TRBJ2-3 | TRBV12-5 | NA | CASGFRDTQYF
NA | TRBJ2-5 | TRBV28 | NA | CASSFSKLPFQYF
few | TRBJ1-5 | TRBV5-6 | NA | CASSFTGRGEKYSNQPQHF
NA | TRBJ2-3 | TRBV30 | NA | CAWSKKGMTDTQYF
NA | TRBJ1-1 | TRBV6-4 | NA | CASSSAGNTEAFF
few | TRBJ2-7 | TRBV18 | NA | CASSPEQAGEQYF
NA | TRBJ2-1 | TRBV11-1 | NA | CASSLGGNAYNEQFF
NA | TRBJ2-5 | TRBV13 | NA | CASSPLRGGQETQYF
NA | TRBJ1-5 | TRBV6-5 | TRBD1 | CASRRQGGSNQPQHF
NA | TRBJ2-2 | TRBV13 | NA | CASSIRQARGTGELFF
NA | TRBJ2-5 | TRBV27 | NA | CASSRGGIVETQYF
few | TRBJ2-3 | TRBV2 | NA | CASSSEAYTQYF
few | TRBJ1-5 | TRBV5-8 | NA | CASNMGGGLGQSNQPQHF
NA | TRBJ1-4 | TRBV7-9 | TRBD1 | CASSPGQGDGKKLFF
few | TRBJ1-1 | TRBV29-1 | TRBD1 | CSADRGNTEAFF
NA | TRBJ2-5 | TRBV30 | NA | CAWSVPGRTGETQYF
NA | TRBJ2-3 | TRBV5-6 | TRBD1 | CASSRAGTVTDTQYF
few | TRBJ1-3 | TRBV5-4 | NA | CASSLDNLPGNTIYF
many | TRBJ2-5 | TRBV28 | NA | CASSALGGQETQYF
few | TRBJ1-6 | TRBV6-1 | NA | CASSEIRGISPLHF
few | TRBJ2-5 | TRBV5-5 | NA | CASSLVSTNQETQYF
few | TRBJ2-1 | TRBV27 | TRBD2 | CASSLGGTSGRPSSYNEQFF
NA | TRBJ2-1 | TRBV28 | TRBD2 | CASSLAGLAGLSYNEQFF
NA | TRBJ2-2 | TRBV5-1 | TRBD2 | CASSLELAGTSGTGELFF
NA | TRBJ2-1 | TRBV12-5 | TRBD2 | CASYRGAGGFNEQFF
NA | TRBJ2-2 | TRBV27 | NA | CASSPRQSRNTGELFF
few | TRBJ1-1 | TRBV2 | NA | CASILREGTEAFF
NA | TRBJ2-3 | TRBV5-8 | NA | CASSLDSLAGSPSTDTQYF
NA | TRBJ1-1 | TRBV5-4 | TRBD1 | CASSFSGQGANTEAFF
NA | TRBJ1-1 | TRBV27 | NA | CASSLLATLNTEAFF
NA | TRBJ1-1 | TRBV16 | NA | CASSQSPRTFF
few | TRBJ2-1 | TRBV19 | NA | CASSLLPGNEQFF
few | TRBJ2-7 | TRBV11-2 | TRBD1 | CASSLRPGQGEAYEQYF
few | TRBJ1-2 | TRBV19 | TRBD1 | CASSMGAARTGRKDYGYTF